These 18 T cell receptor beta chains came from one sample sequenced in a study of T cell responses to AZD1222 COVID-19 vaccine. Using immunoSEQ multiplex PCR, the repertoire was profiled, and TCRdb retains in-frame clones only, with some absent. The sample yields about 150,000 clones, approximately 92% seen once. The sample consisted of peripheral blood, taken 28 days after the second AZD1222 dose. The receptors shown here come from an adult who received the AZD1222 COVID-19 vaccine.

The chain employs TRBV21-1 and TRBJ2-2; TRBD1 is the table's D call and was not checked against the DNA. TRBV21-1 is deemed a pseudogene. The CDR3 sequence is 18 residues long. The CDR3 loop is CASSKVQRGRRNTGELFF. For the CDR3, the DNA is TGTGCCAGCAGCAAAGTACAAAGGGGGCGAAGGAACACCGGGGAGCTGTTTTTT.

The chain employs TRBV6-9 and TRBJ2-5; 10 nucleotides align to TRBD2. Germline CDR1 MNHGY, CDR2 SVAAGI. V was pared by 5 bases and J by 4 bases, with 4 bases of the junction left unmatched. The CDR3 covers 14 residues. The CDR3 DNA sequence: TGTGCCAGCAGTGCTAGCGGGAGCAGAGAGACCCAGTACTTC. Its translation is CASSASGSRETQYF.

The chain has TRBV6-2 or TRBV6-3 and TRBJ1-5; D perhaps matches TRBD1 (6 bases). The CDR3 consists of 18 residues. From germline, CDR1 is MNHEY and CDR2 SVGEGT. The germline V and J ends were trimmed by 4 bases and 0 bases, with 19 bases remaining between them. Written as DNA, the CDR3 is TGTGCCAGCAGTTTCTCGTTCGAACGGACAGATAGCAATCAGCCCCAGCATTTT. It codes for CASSFSFERTDSNQPQHF.

This clone has a single count. The genes are TRBV11-2 and TRBJ2-7; D call uncertain. CDR1 and CDR2 (germline): SGHAT, FQNNGV. The CDR3 runs 14 residues. The V end was cut by 6 bases, the J end by 7 bases, with 19 bases between. For the CDR3, the DNA is TGTGCCAGCAGGAAGGGCATGGGGTCTGGGGAGCAGTACTTC. Protein sequence: CASRKGMGSGEQYF.

The chain is built from TRBV30 and TRBJ2-1, with D unclear. The CDR3 contains 11 residues. V was clipped by 0 bases and J by 9 bases, with 6 bases between them. Germline V gene sequence: CDR1 GTSNPN, CDR2 SVGIG (reference sequence). Written as DNA, the CDR3 is TGTGCCTGGAGTGTAAACCGTGAGCAGTTCTTC. Translated, it gives CAWSVNREQFF.

This chain uses TRBV30 with TRBJ1-2; no definite D call. V lost 0 bases and J 4 bases, leaving 12 bases between the germline ends. CDR1 and CDR2 (germline): GTSNPN, SVGIG (reference sequence). The CDR3 consists of 14 residues. The CDR3, as DNA: TGTGCCTGGAGTGTACCGACCTCGGCCTATGGCTACACCTTC. Translation gives CAWSVPTSAYGYTF.

The count of this clone is one. The chain couples TRBV11-2 to TRBJ2-5; D remains unclear. The germline V gene has CDR1 SGHAT and CDR2 FQNNGV. CDR3 size: 13 residues. The V gene lost 2 bases and the J gene lost 3 bases, with 7 bases spanning the gap. The CDR3 DNA follows: TGTGCCAGCAGCTTAAGTAGGGAAGAGACCCAGTACTTC. Translation gives CASSLSREETQYF.

CDR3: CASSLDRHRGTGANVLTF. CDR3 nucleotides: TGTGCCAGCAGCTTAGATCGCCACAGGGGCACTGGGGCCAACGTCCTGACTTTC. The chain is built from TRBV11-3 and TRBJ2-6; 7 nucleotides match TRBD1. The CDR3 length is 18 residues. CDR1 SGHNT and CDR2 YENEEA come from the germline V gene. The J segment lost 2 bases and the V segment lost 0 bases, leaving 7 bases of the junction unmatched.

The chain links TRBV18 to TRBJ2-1, with unresolved D. The CDR3 is 15 residues long. V lost 0 bases and J lost 3, with 9 bases in between. The germline gives CDR1 KGHSH, CDR2 LQKENI. This CDR3 is CASSPPAQNYNEQFF. CDR3 DNA: TGTGCCAGCTCACCACCGGCACAGAACTACAATGAGCAGTTCTTC.

The rearrangement uses TRBV15 and TRBJ2-3, with 9 bases matching TRBD2. With V trimmed by 1 base and J by 4 bases, 3 bases remained unmatched. The germline CDR1 and CDR2 sequences are LNHNV and YYDKDF (reference sequence). The CDR3 runs 15 residues. CDR3 loop: CATSRGGRVSDTQYF. The CDR3 DNA sequence: TGTGCCACCAGCAGAGGCGGGAGGGTTTCAGATACGCAGTATTTT.

The rearrangement uses TRBV28 and TRBJ2-7; 12 positions match TRBD2. The CDR3 runs 17 residues. The V and J ends lost 0 bases and 2 bases, in that order; junction bases with no gene match: 5. Germline V CDR1 and CDR2: MDHEN, SYDVKM. The CDR3 sequence is CASSLWLAGGRTYEQYF. CDR3 nucleotides: TGTGCCAGCAGTTTATGGCTAGCGGGAGGGAGGACCTACGAGCAGTACTTC.

The chain couples TRBV4-3 to TRBJ2-2; 8 nucleotides agree with TRBD2. Trimming took 1 base from V and 0 from J; bases not matched to a gene: 4. CDR1 is LGHNA and CDR2 is YSLEER in the germline V gene. There are 17 residues in the CDR3. CDR3 DNA sequence: TGCGCCAGCAGCCAAGGACTAGCGCACGCGAACACCGGGGAGCTGTTTTTT. Its translation is CASSQGLAHANTGELFF.

The genes are TRBV5-6 and TRBJ2-7; weak D call: TRBD1 (6 bases). V lost 3 bases to trimming and J lost 3 bases, with 10 bases between them. Germline CDR1 and CDR2: SGHDT and YYEEEE. The CDR3 extends over 13 amino acids. CDR3 bases: TGTGCCAGCAGCTCCTTGGACAGCTACGAGCAGTACTTC. It is translated as CASSSLDSYEQYF.

V gene TRBV19 combines with J gene TRBJ2-1; TRBD2 agrees at 7 bases. V gave up 3 bases and J gave up 4 bases; unmatched junction bases: 15. The CDR3 spans 18 residues. CDR1 is LNHDA, CDR2 SQIVND, per germline (reference sequence). The CDR3: CASSIFGGSFVGYNEQFF. In DNA, the CDR3 is TGTGCCAGTAGTATCTTCGGCGGGAGTTTCGTGGGGTACAATGAGCAGTTCTTC.

The chain is built from TRBV5-5 and TRBJ2-2; 8 bases are shared with TRBD2. J lost 4 bases, V lost 3 bases, and 14 bases had no gene match. Germline lookup yields CDR1 SGHKS and CDR2 YYEKEE (reference sequence). The CDR3 has 18 amino acids. The CDR3 nucleotides read TGTGCCAGCAGCTCTATGACAGTGAGCGGGAGACTCACCGGGGAGCTGTTTTTT. This sequence encodes CASSSMTVSGRLTGELFF.

This chain connects TRBV5-4 to TRBJ2-1; 14 bases fit TRBD2. The V gene's germline CDR1 is SGHNT and CDR2 YYREEE (reference sequence). The ends lost 0 bases at V and 2 bases at J; junction bases unmatched: 1. The CDR3 is 17 amino acids. CDR3 DNA sequence: TGTGCCAGCAGCTTGGCGGGACTAGCGGGAGCCTACAATGAGCAGTTCTTC. Its translation: CASSLAGLAGAYNEQFF.

The V call is TRBV7-2, the J call TRBJ2-4; D not resolved. CDR1 is SGHTA, CDR2 FQGNSA, per germline. The ends were cut back, 2 bases at V and 8 bases at J, with 13 bases in the middle. This CDR3 contains 14 residues. CDR3 protein: CASSLNTWTHIQYF. CDR3 DNA: TGTGCCAGCAGCTTAAATACTTGGACGCACATTCAGTACTTC.

The chain is built from TRBV29-1 and TRBJ2-1, with D possibly TRBD2 on 5 matching bases. Trimming took 4 bases from V and 4 from J, leaving 11 bases between them. CDR1 is SQVTM and CDR2 is ANQGSEA in the germline V gene. The CDR3 is 13 amino acids. The CDR3 DNA reads TGCAGCGTTGGTGGCCGGGGATACAATGAGCAGTTCTTC. Protein sequence: CSVGGRGYNEQFF.